Given below is one TCR beta chain in context. Its target is not known. The assay was immunoSEQ multiplex PCR, and TCRdb's table has in-frame clones only and misses some. The sample holds about 85,000 clones, roughly 84% seen once. The CDR3 consists of 15 residues. With 0 bases removed from V and 0 bases from J, the gap between germline ends came to 8 bases. Germline V CDR1 and CDR2: SGHRS, YFSETQ. This sample was taken from a study of OX40 agonist ivuxolimab in advanced cancers. Study at large: The study gave patients intravenous ivuxolimab at 0.01 to 10 mg/kg every 2 weeks. Subjects had a mean age of approximately 60 years, with a range of about 23 to 79; 82.7% were male. Past anti-PD-1, anti-PD-L1 or anti-CTLA-4 therapy was accepted, and 40% to 50% had received some.

Broader study findings: At 0.1 to 3.0 mg/kg and by week 6, CD4+ and CD8+ T cells in the blood had expanded clonally.

The V and J genes are TRBV5-1 and TRBJ2-3; D not certain. The specimen was CD4+ or CD8+ T cells sorted from blood, collected in a trial of the OX40 agonist ivuxolimab. This clonotype was sampled from an adult with an advanced solid tumor such as melanoma, head and neck, liver or kidney cancer. This CDR3 reads CASSLVATSTDTQYF. As DNA, the CDR3 is TGCGCCAGCAGCTTGGTAGCCACCAGCACAGATACGCAGTATTTT.